This T cell receptor beta chain was identified during a study of early T cells in non-severe SARS-CoV-2 infection. Study overall: Chains were unpaired, as sequencing was done on bulk RNA from unsorted whole blood. Overall study findings and caveats: Anti-spike CD8 responses were favored in VDJdb matching, and private and CD4 specificities were missed.

Germline loops: CDR1 MDHEN, CDR2 SYDVKM. The CDR3 runs to 15 residues. The V segment lost 10 bases and the J segment 6 bases; nucleotides outside the gene matches: 11. Researchers attached unique molecular identifiers to individual cDNA molecules. TCRdb re-derived calls from the 5' RACE reads in MiXCR, one entry per CDR3 protein. In the table there are 95,000 to 100,000 distinct CDR3 sequences, roughly 13% of which are singletons. At least ten counts were recorded for this clonotype. Its antigen is undetermined. This chain uses TRBV28 with TRBJ2-1; TRBD2 agrees at 11 bases. This TCR was sampled from an adult who was a healthcare worker with PCR-confirmed SARS-CoV-2 infection or an uninfected control (not recorded which). The sequenced sample consisted of whole blood. The CDR3 DNA follows: TGTGCCACCTGCTACTTAGCGGGGGGGCTCAATGAGCAGTTCTTC. Encoded protein: CATCYLAGGLNEQFF. Full variable domain (outside the CDR3, taken from reference TRBV28 and TRBJ2-1): DVKVTQSSRYLVKRTGEKVFLECVQDMDHENMFWYRQDPGLGLRLIYFSYDVKMKEKGDIPEGYSVSREKKERFSLILESASTNQTSMYLCATCYLAGGLNEQFFGPGTRLTVL.